The 22 T cell receptor beta chains reported below all come from one sample, sequenced in a study of T cell repertoires in cytomegalovirus infection. TCRdb recomputed calls from the reads with MiXCR, one row per CDR3 protein. This table has hundreds of thousands of distinct CDR3 sequences, roughly 36% appearing once. Material for sequencing was PBMCs. These TCRs come from a human donor in good health (CMV status not recorded). Some clones in this sample may be carry-over from other donors' samples.

The genes are TRBV20-1 and TRBJ1-1; TRBD1 might be the D (5 bases). The germline gives CDR1 DFQATT, CDR2 SNEGSKA (reference sequence). The V and J ends lost 0 bases and 3 bases respectively, with 8 bases between them. The length of the CDR3 is 13 residues. CDR3 coding DNA: TGCAGTGCTAGAGAGAGAGGGGACACTGAAGCTTTCTTT. It specifies CSARERGDTEAFF.

In its sample, this clonotype was seen a few times. CDR3 sequence (DNA): TGTGCCAGCAGCCACACTAGCTCTGGGGCCAACGTCCTGACTTTC. Translating it yields CASSHTSSGANVLTF. The rearrangement uses TRBV7-2 and TRBJ2-6; a weak D match, TRBD2 (5 bases). Germline V gene data show CDR1 as SGHTA and CDR2 as FQGNSA. V lost 5 bases to trimming and J lost 0 bases, with 8 bases between them. This CDR3 is 15 amino acids long. The complete variable domain, with remaining parts taken from reference TRBV7-2 and TRBJ2-6, reads GAGVSQSPSNKVTEKGKDVELRCDPISGHTALYWYRQSLGQGLEFLIYFQGNSAPDKSGLPSDRFSAERTGGSVSTLTIQRTQQEDSAVYLCASSHTSSGANVLTFGAGSRLTVL.

The chain combines TRBV6-1 with TRBJ1-6; the D gene is possibly TRBD1 (5 bases). Germline V lookup: CDR1 MNHNS, CDR2 SASEGT. This CDR3 comprises 15 residues. Trimming took 5 bases from V and 6 from J, leaving 14 bases between them. The CDR3 DNA is TGTGCCAGCAGTTATTCTCAGGGAGCTAATTCACCCCTCCACTTT. Translated: CASSYSQGANSPLHF.

Points on this clonotype: Possible read error: a much larger clone is one base away. The rearrangement joins TRBV11-2 to TRBJ2-2; D is unclear. This CDR3 contains 13 residues. Germline CDR1 reads SGHAT; CDR2 reads FQNNGV. V lost 2 bases and J lost 3, with 4 bases in between. CDR3 DNA sequence: TGTGCCAGCAGCTTATGGTACACCGGGGAGCTGTTTTTT. Its protein product is CASSLWYTGELFF.

This chain connects TRBV6-1 to TRBJ1-5; D is ambiguous. CDR3 length: 13 amino acids. Trimming cost V 5 bases and J 7 bases, with 12 bases left between them. CDR1 and CDR2 from the germline V gene are MNHNS and SASEGT. The CDR3 region has the DNA TGTGCCAGCAGTCCGGGGAATAGACAGCCCCAGCATTTT. It specifies CASSPGNRQPQHF.

This chain uses TRBV28 with TRBJ2-7; D possibly corresponds to TRBD1 (7 bases). The germline V gene has CDR1 MDHEN and CDR2 SYDVKM. This CDR3 comprises 16 residues. Trimming left V 5 bases short and J 5 bases short, with 22 bases between. CDR3 DNA sequence: TGTGCCAGCAGTACCACCCACTTGACAGGGAGGAACGAGCAGTACTTC. The encoded protein is CASSTTHLTGRNEQYF.

Details on this clonotype: This CDR3 fails to terminate in the conserved phenylalanine or tryptophan, so it likely reflects a read error. V usage is TRBV28 and J usage is TRBJ1-5, with D hard to call. V lost 5 bases, J lost 0 bases, and 14 bases lay in between. Germline V gene lookup returns CDR1 MDHEN and CDR2 SYDVKM. The CDR3 runs 16 residues. The CDR3 coding sequence is TGTGCCAGCAGTCCCCCCCGGATCAATAGCAATCAGCCCCAGCATTTG. Encoded protein: CASSPPRINSNQPQHL.

As concerns this clonotype: Sequence at one end of the junction differs from germline and may be a read error. V usage is TRBV7-2 and J usage is TRBJ1-3; TRBD1 is a possible D gene (5 bases). This CDR3 is 14 amino acids long. Germline V gene sequence: CDR1 SGHTA, CDR2 FQGNSA. The CDR3, as DNA: TGTGCCAGCAGCTTACACAGGAAAGGAAACCCCATATATTTT. Its protein product is CASSLHRKGNPIYF.

V usage is TRBV28 and J usage is TRBJ2-1, with TRBD2 matching 7 bases. The CDR3 covers 15 residues. The junction had 6 bases not matched to a gene; V was cut back by 7 bases and J by 0 bases. The germline gives CDR1 MDHEN, CDR2 SYDVKM. The CDR3 DNA is TGTGCCAGCATGCGGGGCGGGGGCTCCTACAATGAGCAGTTCTTC. This translates into CASMRGGGSYNEQFF.

The rearrangement joins TRBV7-2 to TRBJ1-2; 7 bases match TRBD1. The CDR3 extends over 15 amino acids. V dropped 5 bases and J dropped 1; count of bases not matched to a gene: 7. The germline gives CDR1 SGHTA, CDR2 FQGNSA. For the CDR3, the DNA is TGTGCCAGCAGCACGGGGGGACAGTTTAACTATGGCTACACCTTC. As protein: CASSTGGQFNYGYTF.

This clonotype turned up a few times. The J gene is TRBJ2-3, the V gene TRBV5-5, with 12 bases that match TRBD2. CDR1 is SGHKS and CDR2 is YYEKEE in the germline V gene (reference sequence). This CDR3 is 17 amino acids long. J lost 2 bases, V lost 0 bases, and 4 bases had no gene match. CDR3 in DNA: TGTGCCAGCAGCTTGGTGCGGACTAGCGGGACCACAGATACGCAGTATTTT. This gives the protein CASSLVRTSGTTDTQYF. Together with reference TRBV5-5 and TRBJ2-3, the CDR3 gives the full variable domain: DAGVTQSPTHLIKTRGQQVTLRCSPISGHKSVSWYQQVLGQGPQFIFQYYEKEERGRGNFPDRFSARQFPNYSSELNVNALLLGDSALYLCASSLVRTSGTTDTQYFGPGTRLTVL.

The chain employs TRBV5-1 and TRBJ2-1; 9 bases match TRBD2. The CDR3 has 16 amino acids. Trimming removed 3 bases from V and 6 bases from J; junction bases left unmatched: 10. Germline V lookup: CDR1 SGHRS, CDR2 YFSETQ. CDR3 loop: CASSSYAGGGFNEQFF. The CDR3 DNA reads TGCGCCAGCAGCTCTTACGCGGGAGGGGGTTTCAATGAGCAGTTCTTC.

This clonotype was recorded a few times. The chain recombines TRBV28 with TRBJ2-4; unclear D gene. Germline V lookup: CDR1 MDHEN, CDR2 SYDVKM. This CDR3 has 16 amino acids. The V end was cut by 3 bases, the J end by 0 bases, with 12 bases between. The CDR3 sequence is CASSFRQTLAKNIQYF. CDR3 in DNA: TGTGCCAGCAGTTTCCGGCAGACCTTAGCCAAAAACATTCAGTACTTC.

This clonotype was counted once. V usage is TRBV20-1 and J usage is TRBJ2-5; 7 bases fit TRBD1. CDR3 size: 14 residues. V was clipped by 5 bases and J by 1 base; unmatched bases: 7. Germline V gene data show CDR1 as DFQATT and CDR2 as SNEGSKA (reference sequence). The CDR3 DNA is TGCAGTGCTTCTAGGGACAGCCGCCAAGAGACCCAGTACTTC. Amino acid sequence: CSASRDSRQETQYF.

This chain connects TRBV2 to TRBJ2-1; D could derive from TRBD1 or TRBD2 (5 bases each). Between the trimmed V and J ends, which lost 4 bases and 4 bases, there was a span of 17 bases. This CDR3 has 16 amino acids. Germline V gene sequence: CDR1 SNHLY, CDR2 FYNNEI. CDR3 in amino acids: CASSVLGTRGYNEQFF. The DNA of the CDR3 is TGTGCCAGCAGTGTCCTGGGTACTAGGGGATACAATGAGCAGTTCTTC. The full variable domain, its missing parts supplied by reference TRBV2 and TRBJ2-1, is EPEVTQTPSHQVTQMGQEVILRCVPISNHLYFYWYRQILGQKVEFLVSFYNNEISEKSEIFDDQFSVERPDGSNFTLKIRSTKLEDSAMYFCASSVLGTRGYNEQFFGPGTRLTVL.

The rearrangement links TRBV19 to TRBJ2-7; perhaps TRBD1 as D (6 bases). The V end was cut by 3 bases, the J end by 2 bases, with 14 bases between. The CDR3 loop spans 15 amino acids. The germline gives CDR1 LNHDA, CDR2 SQIVND (reference sequence). DNA of the CDR3: TGTGCCAGTAGTATCGCGACAGGCACAACCTACGAGCAGTACTTC. Its translation: CASSIATGTTYEQYF.

The chain combines TRBV20-1 with TRBJ2-4, with TRBD1 identical over 8 bases. The CDR3 is 14 amino acids. The germline gives CDR1 DFQATT, CDR2 SNEGSKA (reference sequence). Trimming removed 5 bases from V and 8 bases from J; junction bases left unmatched: 11. The CDR3 region is CSAAPGGRWDIQYF. DNA for the CDR3: TGCAGTGCTGCGCCAGGGGGCCGGTGGGACATTCAGTACTTC.

This chain uses TRBV27 with TRBJ2-5; 13 bases align to TRBD2. The junction had 6 bases not matched to a gene; V was cut back by 6 bases and J by 2 bases. Per germline, CDR1 MNHEY and CDR2 SMNVEV (reference sequence). The CDR3 contains 16 residues. The CDR3 sequence is CASRTSGGRPQETQYF. The CDR3 nucleotides are TGTGCCAGCAGGACTAGCGGGGGGCGCCCTCAAGAGACCCAGTACTTC.

This clonotype occurred many times. V and J are TRBV7-2 and TRBJ1-2; 7 nucleotides line up with TRBD1. Germline CDR1 reads SGHTA; CDR2 reads FQGNSA. The CDR3 sequence is 13 residues long. Unmatched junction bases numbered 4, after V lost 5 bases and J lost 4 bases. This CDR3 reads CASSPGTAYGYTF. Written as DNA, the CDR3 is TGTGCCAGCAGCCCCGGGACAGCCTATGGCTACACCTTC.

This chain uses TRBV29-1 with TRBJ2-1, with D tentatively TRBD1 or TRBD2 (5 bases each). CDR3 length equals 14 residues. The germline V gene encodes CDR1 SQVTM and CDR2 ANQGSEA. V was clipped by 4 bases and J by 6 bases, with 16 bases between them. Here the CDR3 reads CSVVGITRGNEQFF. The DNA for the CDR3 is TGCAGCGTTGTGGGGATAACTAGGGGCAATGAGCAGTTCTTC.

This clonotype was detected a few times. The chain links TRBV20-1 to TRBJ2-5; possibly TRBD1 for D (5 bases). Per germline, CDR1 DFQATT and CDR2 SNEGSKA (reference sequence). The CDR3 has 13 amino acids. Here the CDR3 DNA reads TGCAGCGGCATAGGCAGGGATCGGGAGACCCAGTACTTC. This encodes CSGIGRDRETQYF.

This clonotype was counted a few times. This sequence joins TRBV19 and TRBJ2-6; D may be TRBD1 or TRBD2 (5 bases each). Germline V gives CDR1 LNHDA, CDR2 SQIVND (reference sequence). Trimming pared 2 bases from V and 3 bases from J, leaving 17 bases between. The CDR3 has 18 residues. The CDR3 spells CASSIRGRDEVGANVLTF. The CDR3 DNA reads TGTGCCAGTAGTATACGGGGCAGGGACGAGGTTGGGGCCAACGTCCTGACTTTC.